This passage covers 6 T cell receptor beta chains from one sample sequenced in a study of response to subunit inactivated influenza vaccine listed by TCRdb under 2018. The receptor library was made with RT-PCR. Sequencer: Illumina HiSeq 2500. The public reads were run again by TCRdb, first through fastp at Q25 and then through MiXCR, and only productive beta chains were kept. Each record represents a unique CDR3 protein, reported with the most common genes and DNA among its rows. The sample table contains roughly 650,000 distinct CDR3 sequences; only one count was recorded for 15% to 19% of them. Clones ranked in the top ten supply roughly 11% of the sample. Source: PBMCs from blood, taken 11 to 12 days after vaccination. These TCRs come from a man in his forties or fifties who received an inactivated influenza vaccine. Donor details come from another sample of the same person, matched by shared clones.

This clonotype was seen a handful of times. The chain employs TRBV12-3 or TRBV12-4 and TRBJ1-5; 8 nucleotides line up with TRBD1. The CDR3 is 15 amino acids. The ends lost 6 bases at V and 4 bases at J; junction bases unmatched: 8. The CDR3 coding sequence is TGTGCCAGCAGGAAAGCCGGGACAGGAAATCAGCCCCAGCATTTT. The encoded protein is CASRKAGTGNQPQHF.

This clonotype was seen a handful of times. This chain uses TRBV6-4 with TRBJ2-6; possibly TRBD1 for D (6 bases). This CDR3 spans 19 amino acids. From germline, CDR1 is MRHNA and CDR2 SNTAGT. The germline V and J ends were trimmed by 5 bases and 0 bases, with 20 bases remaining between them. CDR3 sequence: CASSHLAGDILSGANVLTF. The DNA for the CDR3 is TGTGCCAGCAGTCATCTCGCAGGGGACATACTCTCTGGGGCCAACGTCCTGACTTTC.

The CDR3 sequence: CASMPGGGLEQYF. Here the CDR3 DNA reads TGTGCCAGCATGCCCGGGGGGGGCCTCGAGCAGTACTTC. The chain couples TRBV6-1 to TRBJ2-7; 8 bases are a match to TRBD2. Germline CDR1 and CDR2: MNHNS and SASEGT. The V and J ends lost 7 bases and 6 bases, in that order; junction bases with no gene match: 8. CDR3 size: 13 residues.

This clonotype was observed a few times. Lacking the conserved final phenylalanine or tryptophan, this CDR3 likely reflects a read error. No DNA is shown, since the ends of the CDR3 on it are uncertain; the CDR3 is the one TCRdb lists. The chain is built from TRBV11-2 and TRBJ2-1; the D call of TRBD2 is as the table states it, not checked on the DNA. The CDR3 is 11 amino acids in total, end residues counted. The germline V gene encodes CDR1 SGHAT and CDR2 FQNNGV. Here the CDR3 reads CASSTSSGGAL.

This clonotype was recorded a few times. The V call is TRBV10-3, the J call TRBJ1-5; the D gene is possibly TRBD1 (5 bases). CDR1 and CDR2 (germline): ENHRY, SYGVKD. CDR3 length equals 17 residues. The V and J ends lost 3 bases and 6 bases respectively, with 21 bases between them. CDR3 amino acids: CAISDLFGDSGGQPQHF. The CDR3 DNA is TGTGCCATCAGTGATTTATTTGGGGACTCGGGGGGTCAGCCCCAGCATTTT.

This clonotype was picked up a small number of times. V is TRBV12-3 or TRBV12-4 and J is TRBJ2-3; D unclear. With 3 bases removed from V and 8 bases from J, the gap between germline ends came to 6 bases. The CDR3 spans 11 residues. CDR3 DNA sequence: TGTGCCAGCAGTTTGACGTTTACGCAGTATTTT. The encoded protein is CASSLTFTQYF.